This T cell receptor beta chain was sequenced in a study of OX40 agonist ivuxolimab in advanced cancers. Study-wide background: It was ivuxolimab, an agonistic anti-OX40 (CD134) antibody, that patients were treated with. Six ivuxolimab dose levels, 0.01 to 10 mg/kg, were given intravenously every 2 weeks. Whole-study findings and limits: The expanded peripheral T cells' antigen specificity was not determined. Both blood CD4+ and CD8+ T cells showed clonal growth by week 6 at 0.1 to 3.0 mg/kg.

Sequencing used immunoSEQ multiplex PCR; TCRdb keeps in-frame clones, though not all of them. The data contain approximately 20,000 clones, over 60% of them singletons. This clone was observed a handful of times. Its antigen is currently unknown. The length of the CDR3 is 13 residues. J was trimmed by 7 bases and V by 5 bases; bases with no gene match: 4. Germline V CDR1 and CDR2: LNHDA, SQIVND (reference sequence). The chain is built from TRBV19 and TRBJ1-2; 10 nucleotides agree with TRBD1. The origin of this receptor is an adult with an advanced solid tumor such as melanoma, head and neck, liver or kidney cancer. Sample: CD4+ or CD8+ T cells sorted from blood, taken in a trial of the OX40 agonist ivuxolimab. CDR3 amino acids: CASSAGTGVGYTF. The DNA for the CDR3 is TGTGCCAGTAGTGCCGGGACAGGGGTTGGCTACACCTTC.